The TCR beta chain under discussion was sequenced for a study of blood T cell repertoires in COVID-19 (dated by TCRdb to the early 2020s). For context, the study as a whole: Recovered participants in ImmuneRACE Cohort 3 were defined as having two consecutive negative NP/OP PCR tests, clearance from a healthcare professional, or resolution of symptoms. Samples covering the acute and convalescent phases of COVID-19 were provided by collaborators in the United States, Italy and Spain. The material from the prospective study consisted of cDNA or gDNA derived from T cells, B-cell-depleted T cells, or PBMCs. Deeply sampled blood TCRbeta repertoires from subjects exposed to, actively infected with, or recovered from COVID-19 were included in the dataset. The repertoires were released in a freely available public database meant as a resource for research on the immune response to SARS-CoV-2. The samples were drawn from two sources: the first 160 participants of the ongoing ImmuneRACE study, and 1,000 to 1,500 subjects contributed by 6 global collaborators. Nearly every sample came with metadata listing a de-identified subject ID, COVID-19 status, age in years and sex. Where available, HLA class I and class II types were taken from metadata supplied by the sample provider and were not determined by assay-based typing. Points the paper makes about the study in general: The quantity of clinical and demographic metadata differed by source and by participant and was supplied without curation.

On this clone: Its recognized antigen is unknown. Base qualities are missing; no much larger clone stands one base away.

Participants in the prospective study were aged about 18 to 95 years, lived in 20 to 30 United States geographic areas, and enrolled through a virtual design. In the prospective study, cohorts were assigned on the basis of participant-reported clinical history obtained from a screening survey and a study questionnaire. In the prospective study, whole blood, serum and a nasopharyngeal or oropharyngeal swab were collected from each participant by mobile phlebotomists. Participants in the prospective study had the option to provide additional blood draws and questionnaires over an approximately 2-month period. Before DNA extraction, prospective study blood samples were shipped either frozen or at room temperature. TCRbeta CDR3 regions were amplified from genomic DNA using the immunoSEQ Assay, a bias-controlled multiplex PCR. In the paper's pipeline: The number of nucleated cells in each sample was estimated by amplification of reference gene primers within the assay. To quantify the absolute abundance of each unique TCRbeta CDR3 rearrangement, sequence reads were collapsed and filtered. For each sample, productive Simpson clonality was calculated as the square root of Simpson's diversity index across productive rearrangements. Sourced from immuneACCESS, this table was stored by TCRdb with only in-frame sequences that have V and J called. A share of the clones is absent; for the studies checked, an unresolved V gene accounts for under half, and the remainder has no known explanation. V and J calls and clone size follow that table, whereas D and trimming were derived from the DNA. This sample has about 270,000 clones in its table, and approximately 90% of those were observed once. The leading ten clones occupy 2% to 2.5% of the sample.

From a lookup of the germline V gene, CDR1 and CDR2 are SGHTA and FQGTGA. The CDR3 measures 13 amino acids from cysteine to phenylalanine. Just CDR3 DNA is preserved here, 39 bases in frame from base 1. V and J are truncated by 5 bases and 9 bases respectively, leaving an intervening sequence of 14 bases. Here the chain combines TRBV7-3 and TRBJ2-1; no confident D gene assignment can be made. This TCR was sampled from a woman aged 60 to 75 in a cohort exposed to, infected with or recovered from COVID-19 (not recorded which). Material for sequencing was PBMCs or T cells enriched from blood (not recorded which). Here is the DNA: TGTGCCAGCAGCCCGTACTCTAGTATTGAGCAGTTCTTC. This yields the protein CASSPYSSIEQFF.